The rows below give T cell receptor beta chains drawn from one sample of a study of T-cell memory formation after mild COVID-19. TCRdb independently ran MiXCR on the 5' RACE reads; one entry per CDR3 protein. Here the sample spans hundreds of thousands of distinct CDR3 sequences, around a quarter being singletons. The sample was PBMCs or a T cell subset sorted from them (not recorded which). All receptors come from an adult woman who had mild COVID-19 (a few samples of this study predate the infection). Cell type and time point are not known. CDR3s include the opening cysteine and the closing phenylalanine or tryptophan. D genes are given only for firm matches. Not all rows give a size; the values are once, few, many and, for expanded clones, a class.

CDR3 protein: CASRGGGMAGANVLTF
CDR3 DNA: TGTGCCAGCCGCGGAGGGGGTATGGCTGGGGCCAACGTCCTGACTTTC
J gene: TRBJ2-6
D gene: -
V gene: TRBV7-9
clone size: few

CDR3 protein: CASGKTGIGSPLHF
CDR3 DNA: TGTGCCAGCGGAAAGACAGGCATAGGCTCACCCCTCCACTTT
J gene: TRBJ1-6
D gene: -
V gene: TRBV12-3/TRBV12-4
clone size: few

CDR3 protein: CASSFWTDNTGELFF
CDR3 DNA: TGTGCCAGCAGCTTCTGGACAGATAACACCGGGGAGCTGTTTTTT
J gene: TRBJ2-2
D gene: -
V gene: TRBV5-5
clone size: many

CDR3 protein: CASSQTGPSSEQYF
CDR3 DNA: TGTGCCAGCAGCCAGACAGGGCCCTCTTCCGAGCAGTACTTC
J gene: TRBJ2-7
D gene: TRBD1
V gene: TRBV5-6
clone size: -

CDR3 protein: CASRPGPDIYGYTF
CDR3 DNA: TGTGCCAGCAGGCCGGGACCAGATATCTATGGCTACACCTTC
J gene: TRBJ1-2
D gene: -
V gene: TRBV12-3/TRBV12-4
clone size: -

CDR3 protein: CANSSGFWETQYF
CDR3 DNA: TGTGCCAACTCTAGCGGGTTTTGGGAGACCCAGTACTTC
J gene: TRBJ2-5
D gene: TRBD2
V gene: TRBV27
clone size: few

CDR3 protein: CASSSQAGVFWGTYEQYF
CDR3 DNA: TGCGCCAGCAGCTCGCAAGCGGGGGTCTTCTGGGGCACCTACGAGCAGTACTTC
J gene: TRBJ2-7
D gene: TRBD2
V gene: TRBV5-1
clone size: many

CDR3 protein: CASSYAGADTQYF
CDR3 DNA: TGTGCCAGCAGTTACGCCGGGGCAGATACGCAGTATTTT
J gene: TRBJ2-3
D gene: -
V gene: TRBV28
clone size: many

CDR3 protein: CASSTPTDRGSVYEQYF
CDR3 DNA: TGTGCCAGCAGCACCCCAACCGACAGGGGCAGTGTGTACGAGCAGTACTTC
J gene: TRBJ2-7
D gene: TRBD1
V gene: TRBV7-9
clone size: few

CDR3 protein: CASSSDGFAYEQYF
CDR3 DNA: TGCGCCAGCAGCTCGGACGGTTTCGCCTACGAGCAGTACTTC
J gene: TRBJ2-7
D gene: -
V gene: TRBV5-1
clone size: -

CDR3 protein: CASSPTGGVRYGYTF
CDR3 DNA: TGTGCCAGCAGTCCGACAGGGGGCGTTCGCTATGGCTACACCTTC
J gene: TRBJ1-2
D gene: TRBD1
V gene: TRBV12-3/TRBV12-4
clone size: -

CDR3 protein: CASSLGDQGIPGTDTQYF
CDR3 DNA: TGCGCCAGCAGCTTGGGGGATCAAGGGATCCCTGGCACAGATACGCAGTATTTT
J gene: TRBJ2-3
D gene: -
V gene: TRBV5-1
clone size: few

CDR3 protein: CSARDATGYYYEQYF
CDR3 DNA: TGCAGTGCTAGAGATGCGACAGGTTACTACTACGAGCAGTACTTC
J gene: TRBJ2-7
D gene: -
V gene: TRBV20-1
clone size: -

CDR3 protein: CASSLDSRSPGELFF
CDR3 DNA: TGTGCCAGCAGCTTAGATTCACGGTCCCCCGGGGAGCTGTTTTTT
J gene: TRBJ2-2
D gene: -
V gene: TRBV11-2
clone size: few

CDR3 protein: CASSREGPVGTGELFF
CDR3 DNA: TGTGCCAGCAGCCGCGAGGGGCCGGTTGGCACCGGGGAGCTGTTTTTT
J gene: TRBJ2-2
D gene: -
V gene: TRBV12-3/TRBV12-4
clone size: -

CDR3 protein: CASSPQVYGYTF
CDR3 DNA: TGTGCCAGCAGTCCCCAAGTCTATGGCTACACCTTC
J gene: TRBJ1-2
D gene: -
V gene: TRBV12-3/TRBV12-4
clone size: -

CDR3 protein: CASSPGQVNNEQFF
CDR3 DNA: TGTGCCAGTAGCCCGGGACAGGTTAACAATGAGCAGTTCTTC
J gene: TRBJ2-1
D gene: TRBD1
V gene: TRBV19
clone size: -

CDR3 protein: CASSHRGGGQMFPDTQYF
CDR3 DNA: TGTGCCAGCAGTCACCGAGGGGGGGGACAGATGTTTCCAGATACGCAGTATTTT
J gene: TRBJ2-3
D gene: -
V gene: TRBV6-5
clone size: -

CDR3 protein: CASSGPQGPSYEQYF
CDR3 DNA: TGTGCCAGCAGCGGGCCACAGGGGCCCTCCTACGAGCAGTACTTC
J gene: TRBJ2-7
D gene: TRBD1
V gene: TRBV5-6
clone size: few

CDR3 protein: CASSSDRKPSYGYTF
CDR3 DNA: TGTGCCAGCAGCTCCGACAGGAAACCCTCCTATGGCTACACCTTC
J gene: TRBJ1-2
D gene: -
V gene: TRBV12-3/TRBV12-4
clone size: hyperexpanded

CDR3 protein: CASSVGSETQYF
CDR3 DNA: TGTGCCAGCAGCGTAGGATCAGAGACCCAGTACTTC
J gene: TRBJ2-5
D gene: -
V gene: TRBV9
clone size: few

CDR3 protein: CSVGSSLGETQYF
CDR3 DNA: TGCAGCGTTGGCTCCTCCCTTGGAGAGACCCAGTACTTC
J gene: TRBJ2-5
D gene: -
V gene: TRBV29-1
clone size: -

CDR3 protein: CASSHGRNEQFF
CDR3 DNA: TGTGCCAGCAGCCACGGACGCAATGAGCAGTTCTTC
J gene: TRBJ2-1
D gene: -
V gene: TRBV12-3/TRBV12-4
clone size: -

CDR3 protein: CASSTDTSNQPQHF
CDR3 DNA: TGTGCCAGCAGCACGGACACTAGCAATCAGCCCCAGCATTTT
J gene: TRBJ1-5
D gene: -
V gene: TRBV9
clone size: -

CDR3 protein: CASRALEGGYTF
CDR3 DNA: TGTGCCAGCCGGGCGCTTGAGGGTGGCTACACCTTC
J gene: TRBJ1-2
D gene: -
V gene: TRBV27
clone size: -

CDR3 protein: CASSNTGTGQFEQFF
CDR3 DNA: TGTGCCAGTAGCAACACCGGGACAGGGCAGTTTGAGCAGTTCTTC
J gene: TRBJ2-1
D gene: TRBD1
V gene: TRBV19
clone size: -

CDR3 protein: CASSWTGKGNTIYF
CDR3 DNA: TGTGCCAGCAGTTGGACAGGGAAGGGAAACACCATATATTTT
J gene: TRBJ1-3
D gene: TRBD1
V gene: TRBV12-3/TRBV12-4
clone size: few

CDR3 protein: CASSEGQGSYGYTF
CDR3 DNA: TGCGCCAGCAGCGAGGGACAGGGGTCCTATGGCTACACCTTC
J gene: TRBJ1-2
D gene: TRBD1
V gene: TRBV5-1
clone size: few

CDR3 protein: CASSPEPSGTPYNEQFF
CDR3 DNA: TGTGCCAGCAGCCCCGAGCCTAGCGGGACCCCCTACAATGAGCAGTTCTTC
J gene: TRBJ2-1
D gene: TRBD2
V gene: TRBV7-6
clone size: few

CDR3 protein: CASSPQTGREAFF
CDR3 DNA: TGTGCCAGCAGCCCCCAGACAGGGCGAGAAGCTTTCTTT
J gene: TRBJ1-1
D gene: TRBD1
V gene: TRBV7-2
clone size: once

CDR3 protein: CASSYSMGQGTEAFF
CDR3 DNA: TGTGCCAGCAGTTACTCGATGGGACAGGGCACTGAAGCTTTCTTT
J gene: TRBJ1-1
D gene: TRBD1
V gene: TRBV6-2/TRBV6-3
clone size: -

CDR3 protein: CASSLSTGRVDEQFF
CDR3 DNA: TGTGCCAGCAGCTTAAGCACAGGGAGGGTGGATGAGCAGTTCTTC
J gene: TRBJ2-1
D gene: -
V gene: TRBV7-8
clone size: once